A single sample is the source of the 2 T cell receptor beta chains below, sequenced in a study of T cells in Graves' hyperthyroidism and ophthalmopathy. What was amplified from RNA transcripts were TCR beta CDR3 regions. The HTBI set primed first-round TCR CDR3 RT-PCR. Via MiXCR, TCRdb re-called the multiplex PCR reads, giving one row per CDR3 protein. The sample lists nearly 600,000 distinct CDR3 sequences, more than 11% occurring once. The sample taken for sequencing was blood. Receptors were obtained from a woman in her twenties or thirties with Graves' hyperthyroidism that later progressed to Graves' ophthalmopathy.

For the CDR3, the DNA is TGTGCCAGTAGTATGACGTTCGGCGGGGGAACCTACGAGCAGTACTTC. Its translation: CASSMTFGGGTYEQYF. The chain carries TRBV19 and TRBJ2-7, with TRBD2 matching 7 bases. From germline, CDR1 is LNHDA and CDR2 SQIVND (reference sequence). Germline trimming cut 3 bases from V and 2 bases from J; bases unmatched to any gene: 10. The CDR3 extends over 16 amino acids.

There are a few counts of this clonotype. J is TRBJ2-5 and V is TRBV28; 7 bases are shared with TRBD2. The junction had 6 bases not matched to a gene; V was cut back by 2 bases and J by 3 bases. The CDR3 has 15 residues. The germline gives CDR1 MDHEN, CDR2 SYDVKM. CDR3 region: CASSLDGLAEETQYF. The CDR3 DNA reads as TGTGCCAGCAGTTTAGATGGGCTAGCGGAAGAGACCCAGTACTTC.